The next 4 T cell receptor beta chains were all read from a single sample in a study of long-term antiretroviral therapy in people with HIV. The libraries were made with immunoSEQ v3.0 at survey level. This table comes from immunoSEQ multiplex PCR, and its TCRdb copy is limited to in-frame clones, with some not included. In the table there are fewer than 20,000 clones, just under 80% of which are singletons. The specimen comprised unsorted PBMCs, sampled 0.3 years after starting antiretroviral therapy. The receptors shown here come from a woman between 45 and 60 years old with HIV.

This clone has just one count. The chain is built from TRBV29-1 and TRBJ2-2; TRBD1 agrees at 7 bases. Germline CDR1 is SQVTM and CDR2 is ANQGSEA. This CDR3 is built from 14 residues. V lost 2 bases, J lost 6 bases, and 6 bases stayed unmatched. CDR3 coding DNA: TGCAGCGTTGAATTCTACAGGGGAGCCGGGGAGCTGTTTTTT. It yields the protein CSVEFYRGAGELFF.

The chain joins TRBV18 to TRBJ2-1, with TRBD2 identical over 14 bases. The CDR3 covers 18 residues. V shed 3 bases and J 3 bases; nucleotides not matched to a gene: 7. In germline, CDR1 is KGHSH, CDR2 LQKENI. The CDR3 DNA sequence: TGTGCCAGCTCACCGTCGAAGGGACTAGCGGGGGACTACAATGAGCAGTTCTTC. It encodes CASSPSKGLAGDYNEQFF.

V is TRBV5-1 and J is TRBJ1-1, with 7 bases lining up with TRBD1. There are 15 residues in the CDR3. With V trimmed by 0 bases and J by 1 base, 3 bases remained unmatched. CDR1 and CDR2 (germline): SGHRS, YFSETQ. The CDR3 is CASSLGGTENTEAFF. The CDR3, as DNA: TGCGCCAGCAGCTTGGGGGGGACAGAGAACACTGAAGCTTTCTTT. Complete variable domain (other parts from reference TRBV5-1 and TRBJ1-1): KAGVTQTPRYLIKTRGQQVTLSCSPISGHRSVSWYQQTPGQGLQFLFEYFSETQRNKGNFPGRFSGRQFSNSRSEMNVSTLELGDSALYLCASSLGGTENTEAFFGQGTRLTVV.

This clone was seen a handful of times. The rearrangement links TRBV5-6 to TRBJ2-1, with D tentatively TRBD1 (5 bases). The germline V gene encodes CDR1 SGHDT and CDR2 YYEEEE. The CDR3 spans 16 residues. V lost 2 bases, J lost 1 base, and 13 bases lay in between. CDR3 residues: CASSLTVRVSYNEQFF. CDR3 bases: TGTGCCAGCAGCTTAACAGTCAGGGTTTCCTACAATGAGCAGTTCTTC.